Below are 3 T cell receptor beta chains sequenced from a single sample in a study of lymphopenia after photon versus proton radiotherapy. The method was immunoSEQ multiplex PCR; TCRdb's version includes in-frame clones alone and lacks a portion of them. The sample lists 55,000 to 70,000 clones, 85% to 95% occurring once. This material consisted of peripheral blood, taken from a patient treated with photon-based radiotherapy. The receptors come from a woman aged 40 to 50 with cholangiocarcinoma.

The chain links TRBV27 to TRBJ2-7, with 7 bases aligning to TRBD2. Germline assignment: CDR1 MNHEY and CDR2 SMNVEV (reference sequence). The length of the CDR3 is 15 residues. V lost 7 bases to trimming and J lost 7 bases; unmatched junction nucleotides: 16. The DNA of the CDR3 is TGTGCCAGCAAAGGAGCGGGACCCACTGCCCAGGAGCAGTACTTC. This sequence encodes CASKGAGPTAQEQYF.

This chain connects TRBV19 to TRBJ2-3; the D is unclear. CDR3 size: 12 residues. The V gene lost 5 bases and the J gene lost 3 bases, with 6 bases spanning the gap. Per the germline V gene, CDR1 is LNHDA and CDR2 is SQIVND (reference sequence). CDR3 DNA: TGTGCCAGTAGTCCATCTACAGATACGCAGTATTTT. Protein product: CASSPSTDTQYF.

CDR3 DNA sequence: TGCGCCAGCAGCCAAGTAGGGACAGGGGCAGCTAACTATGGCTACACCTTC. It yields the protein CASSQVGTGAANYGYTF. The rearrangement joins TRBV4-3 to TRBJ1-2; TRBD1 matches 10 bases. The CDR3 loop spans 17 amino acids. The V and J ends lost 1 base and 0 bases, in that order; junction bases with no gene match: 5. Germline CDR1 LGHNA, CDR2 YSLEER.